This T cell receptor beta chain emerged from a study of CD8 T cells in ankylosing spondylitis. Germline trimming cut 0 bases from V and 0 bases from J; bases unmatched to any gene: 5. The CDR3 is 17 amino acids. The germline gives CDR1 SGHKS, CDR2 YYEKEE (reference sequence). This clonotype was counted at least ten times. Antigen unknown. Quantitative 5'-RACE with molecular barcodes produced the TCR beta libraries. TCRdb recomputed calls from the 5' RACE reads with MiXCR, one row per CDR3 protein. Of some 130,000 distinct CDR3 sequences listed, 6% to 8% are singletons. Study results and limitations: Disease-linked clones proved CD8+ and comparatively uncommon in peripheral blood. Reported data indicate significant enrichment of disease-linked clones within matched ankylosing spondylitis synovial fluid.

Material: blood, either unsorted or a sorted T cell fraction (not recorded which). The receptor's source is a female donor with ankylosing spondylitis or in good health (not recorded which). The genes are TRBV5-5 and TRBJ2-1; 8 bases are a match to TRBD2. The CDR3 DNA is TGTGCCAGCAGCTTGGTTCGCGGGGGGAGCTCCTACAATGAGCAGTTCTTC. This translates into CASSLVRGGSSYNEQFF.